This T cell receptor (beta chain) was found in a study of identical twins. Only a few counts were recorded for this clonotype. As yet, its antigen is unknown. The CDR3 totals 14 residues. Germline loops: CDR1 MDHEN, CDR2 SYDVKM. Trimming removed 3 bases at V and 10 bases at J, with 17 bases between. Study results and caveats: Carriage of fewer insertions was seen in abundant cord blood beta clonotypes, whereas memory repertoires showed none. Cross-sectional statistical analysis, not tracking of the same donors, underpinned the conclusions.

Healthy Caucasians, and only they, were the donors. Using its own MiXCR run on the 5' RACE reads, TCRdb lists one record per CDR3 protein. Counted here are about 220,000 distinct CDR3 sequences, less than 8% occurring once; the ten biggest clones make up 1.5% to 2.5%. The same data also went into a second study, on yellow fever vaccine responses in identical twins.

Sequenced input: memory (CD45RO+) T cells sorted from blood. This clonotype was obtained from a woman aged 18 to 35 in good health. The V and J genes are TRBV28 and TRBJ2-3; D is unclear. The CDR3 nucleotides read TGTGCCAGCAGTTTGGGCCTTGGCCTAAAGGCGCAGTATTTT. Translating gives CASSLGLGLKAQYF. The full variable domain, in which reference TRBV28 and TRBJ2-3 provide the parts outside the CDR3, is DVKVTQSSRYLVKRTGEKVFLECVQDMDHENMFWYRQDPGLGLRLIYFSYDVKMKEKGDIPEGYSVSREKKERFSLILESASTNQTSMYLCASSLGLGLKAQYFGPGTRLTVL.